The clone carrying this T cell receptor beta chain was found a few times. This entry comes from a study of blood T cells in healthy people across ages. The CDR3 extends over 15 amino acids. Looked up from germline, CDR1 is SNHLY and CDR2 is FYNNEI. Trimming removed 2 bases at V and 1 base at J, with 11 bases between. Individuals who donated were healthy Caucasians from Russia aged roughly 6 to 95. Through a sample-barcoded 5' primer and a J-beta primer mix, a second PCR was run for about 6 to 12 cycles. Every cDNA molecule carried a tag from a template-switch adaptor bearing 12 random nucleotides. TCRdb ran MiXCR on the 5' RACE reads and lists one entry per CDR3 protein. The sample lists roughly 1.4 million distinct CDR3 sequences; 55% to 75% were seen once.

The chain couples TRBV2 to TRBJ1-2; the D gene is possibly TRBD1 (6 bases). Material: blood. The source is a man between 18 and 29 years old in good health. CDR3 in amino acids: CASSEFGQSNYGYTF. As DNA, the CDR3 is TGTGCCAGCAGTGAATTTGGACAGAGTAACTATGGCTACACCTTC.